The 16 T cell receptor beta chains reported below all come from one sample, sequenced in a study of T-cell memory formation after mild COVID-19. One entry per CDR3 protein results from TCRdb running MiXCR on the 5' RACE reads. The sample has about 560,000 distinct CDR3 sequences, approximately 19% seen once. Material: PBMCs or a T cell subset sorted from them (not recorded which). These TCRs come from an adult woman who had mild COVID-19 (a few samples of this study predate the infection). Cell type and time point are not known.

The J gene is TRBJ2-7, the V gene TRBV6-2 or TRBV6-3; TRBD2 matches 9 bases. The CDR3 contains 17 residues. J was trimmed by 2 bases and V by 4 bases; bases with no gene match: 12. Germline CDR1 MNHEY, CDR2 SVGEGT. The CDR3 is CASSFDSGRGPTYEQYF. CDR3 in DNA: TGTGCCAGCAGTTTCGATAGCGGGAGAGGCCCCACCTACGAGCAGTACTTC.

This clonotype turned up a few times. The chain's CDR3 is CASSLADRPNEKLFF. CDR3 sequence (DNA): TGTGCCAGCAGCTTAGCCGACAGGCCTAATGAAAAACTGTTTTTT. This rearrangement joins TRBV7-8 to TRBJ1-4; perhaps TRBD1 as D (6 bases). Between the trimmed V and J ends, which lost 0 bases and 3 bases, there was a span of 8 bases. CDR1 SGHVS and CDR2 FQNEAQ come from the germline V gene. The CDR3 is made up of 15 amino acids.

The chain carries TRBV12-3 or TRBV12-4 and TRBJ2-1; TRBD1 agrees at 11 bases. This CDR3 contains 15 residues. V was pared by 5 bases and J by 7 bases, with 7 bases of the junction left unmatched. The DNA of the CDR3 is TGTGCCAGCAGTCAAGGACAGGGGGCGTGGAATGAGCAGTTCTTC. As protein: CASSQGQGAWNEQFF.

This chain links TRBV5-7 with TRBJ1-6; TRBD1 is a possible D gene (5 bases). TRBV5-7 is given ORF status, its function remaining uncertain. V was cut by 4 bases and J by 8 bases, with 13 bases left in between. This CDR3 is 14 amino acids long. The CDR3 nucleotides read TGTGCCAGCAGCGCGTTCGGGGGAGATTCACCCCTCCACTTT. It yields the protein CASSAFGGDSPLHF.

This clonotype was seen a few times. The rearrangement links TRBV19 to TRBJ1-3, with D unclear. The CDR3 covers 14 residues. The V end lost 1 base, the J end lost 0 bases, and 4 bases lay between the germline ends. Germline-derived CDR1 and CDR2 are LNHDA and SQIVND (reference sequence). CDR3: CASSIAYSGNTIYF. CDR3 bases: TGTGCCAGTAGTATAGCCTACTCTGGAAACACCATATATTTT.

The rearrangement uses TRBV25-1 and TRBJ1-1; no clear D gene. V was trimmed by 7 bases and J by 4 bases, leaving 7 bases between them. Germline loops: CDR1 MGHDK, CDR2 SYGVNS. The CDR3 consists of 11 residues. In DNA form, the CDR3 reads TGTGCCAGCACACGGGCCACTGAAGCTTTCTTT. This encodes CASTRATEAFF. Variable domain in full (rest from reference TRBV25-1 and TRBJ1-1): EADIYQTPRYLVIGTGKKITLECSQTMGHDKMYWYQQDPGMELHLIHYSYGVNSTEKGDLSSESTVSRIRTEHFPLTLESARPSHTSQYLCASTRATEAFFGQGTRLTVV.

The sample holds a few counts of this clonotype. This sequence joins TRBV12-3 or TRBV12-4 and TRBJ2-1; D ambiguous. The CDR3 runs 12 residues. Trimming shortened V by 6 bases and J by 10 bases, and 13 bases separated the two germline ends. CDR3 residues: CASSSPQVEQFF. DNA for the CDR3: TGTGCCAGCAGCTCCCCCCAGGTGGAGCAGTTCTTC.

This clonotype was picked up a small number of times. This chain links TRBV12-3 or TRBV12-4 with TRBJ2-1, with D unresolved. The CDR3 has 14 amino acids. V dropped 1 base and J dropped 10 bases, with 14 bases sitting between them. The CDR3 coding sequence is TGTGCCAGCAGTTTAGGCCGGTGGCTCAACGAGCAGTTCTTC. Its translation: CASSLGRWLNEQFF.

This chain uses TRBV30 with TRBJ2-7, with 9 bases fitting TRBD1. Germline CDR1 GTSNPN, CDR2 SVGIG (reference sequence). V trimming: 4 bases; J trimming: 3 bases; junction bases outside the gene matches: 4. The length of the CDR3 is 13 residues. CDR3 region: CAWIDRGDYEQYF. In DNA, the CDR3 is TGTGCCTGGATCGACAGGGGGGACTACGAGCAGTACTTC.

The chain recombines TRBV12-3 or TRBV12-4 with TRBJ2-3; unclear D gene. V was cut by 8 bases and J by 2 bases, with 11 bases left in between. The CDR3 has 13 amino acids. This CDR3 is CASADPNTDTQYF. The CDR3 bases are TGTGCCAGCGCGGATCCGAACACAGATACGCAGTATTTT.

This clonotype came up a few times. The rearrangement links TRBV7-9 to TRBJ2-1; D gene ambiguous. The CDR3 is 13 residues long. Germline CDR1 is SEHNR and CDR2 is FQNEAQ (reference sequence). Between the trimmed V and J ends, which lost 5 bases and 10 bases, there was a span of 15 bases. CDR3 residues: CASSPDPPREQFF. DNA of the CDR3: TGTGCCAGCAGCCCGGACCCTCCCCGGGAGCAGTTCTTC.

The J gene is TRBJ2-7, the V gene TRBV4-3; a weak D match, TRBD2 (6 bases). The germline V gene has CDR1 LGHNA and CDR2 YSLEER. The V gene lost 0 bases and the J gene lost 4 bases, with 13 bases spanning the gap. The CDR3 spans 15 residues. The CDR3 DNA is TGCGCCAGCAGCCAAGATGCGGGCGGGATTTACGAGCAGTACTTC. This translates into CASSQDAGGIYEQYF.

V and J are TRBV27 and TRBJ2-3, with D possibly matching TRBD1 (6 bases). Looked up from germline, CDR1 is MNHEY and CDR2 is SMNVEV (reference sequence). V lost 3 bases and J lost 0, with 10 bases in between. The CDR3 runs 15 residues. Here the CDR3 DNA reads TGTGCCAGCAGTTTTCTGGGACAAAGCACAGATACGCAGTATTTT. Amino acid sequence: CASSFLGQSTDTQYF.

This clonotype was seen only a few times. The V call is TRBV5-1, the J call TRBJ2-2, with D perhaps being TRBD1 or TRBD2 (5 bases each). The CDR3 sequence is 13 residues long. Germline V gene sequence: CDR1 SGHRS, CDR2 YFSETQ. Trimming pared 4 bases from V and 5 bases from J, leaving 9 bases between. CDR3 DNA sequence: TGCGCCAGCAGCCCGGGGACGACCGGGGAGCTGTTTTTT. Amino acid sequence: CASSPGTTGELFF.

This clonotype came up a few times. The rearrangement uses TRBV20-1 and TRBJ2-7, with 8 positions matching TRBD1. CDR3 length equals 12 residues. In germline, CDR1 is DFQATT, CDR2 SNEGSKA (reference sequence). As DNA, the CDR3 is TGCAGCGTCCCGGGACAGGTGTACGAGCAGTACTTC. Encoded protein: CSVPGQVYEQYF.

CDR3: CATEGQPSYEQYF. CDR3 DNA sequence: TGTGCCACCGAAGGACAGCCCTCCTACGAGCAGTACTTC. This chain joins TRBV7-9 and TRBJ2-7; TRBD1 is a possible D gene (6 bases). The CDR3 has 13 amino acids. CDR1 SEHNR and CDR2 FQNEAQ come from the germline V gene (reference sequence). Trimming took 10 bases from V and 0 from J, leaving 13 bases between them.